This note documents a single T cell receptor (beta chain) sequence. The data were obtained in a study of PD-L1 blockade in urothelial cancer. Between the trimmed V and J ends, which lost 4 bases and 4 bases, there was a span of 13 bases. Germline CDR1 MNHEY, CDR2 SMNVEV (reference sequence). There are 14 residues in the CDR3. Sequencing was performed with immunoSEQ multiplex PCR; in TCRdb, only in-frame clones are kept and a portion is missing. The sample has approximately 46,000 clones; about 80% are singletons. Sequencing used PBMCs, obtained around atezolizumab (anti-PD-L1) treatment. V usage is TRBV27 and J usage is TRBJ1-2, with no clear D. The sequence derives from a man in his 70s with urothelial cancer. As DNA, the CDR3 is TGTGCCAGCAGTTCGGTGGGCCAGTTCTATGGCTACACCTTC. Translation gives CASSSVGQFYGYTF.